This TCR beta chain was documented in a study of blood T cell repertoires in COVID-19. Study overall: PBMCs, B-cell-depleted T cells, or T cells provided the cDNA or gDNA that made up the material.

The CDR3 spans 12 residues. Germline lookup yields CDR1 SQVTM and CDR2 ANQGSEA. Trimming cost V 6 bases and J 7 bases; bases outside gene matches: 4. Clones were read by immunoSEQ multiplex PCR, and TCRdb kept only the in-frame ones, dropping some. The sample holds some 370,000 clones; about 90% are singletons and the top ten take roughly 1.2%. The rearrangement uses TRBV29-1 and TRBJ2-2; 8 positions match TRBD1. Input material: peripheral blood. This clonotype was sampled from a man between 35 and 55 years old with acute or convalescent COVID-19. CDR3 sequence reads: CSVETGVGELFF. CDR3 DNA: TGCAGCGTAGAGACAGGGGTCGGGGAGCTGTTTTTT.